This is a list of T cell receptor beta chains from one sample in a study of T-cell memory formation after mild COVID-19. TCRdb reprocessed the 5' RACE reads via MiXCR and lists one record per CDR3 protein. This table holds almost 350,000 distinct CDR3 sequences, under 25% found once. Material: PBMCs or a T cell subset sorted from them (not recorded which). Source of these receptors: a man younger than 30 who had mild COVID-19 (a few samples of this study predate the infection). Cell type and time point are not known. Each CDR3 is given with its conserved first and last residue. The D gene is left open where the match is weak. Size tells how often a clone was seen (once, few, many) or the class of an expanded clone, and some rows leave it out.

clone_size: -
v_call: TRBV4-1
j_call: TRBJ1-5
d_call: -
cdr3_aa: CASSQEGGANQPQHF
cdr3_nt: TGCGCCAGCAGCCAAGAGGGGGGTGCCAATCAGCCCCAGCATTTT

clone_size: few
v_call: TRBV5-6
j_call: TRBJ2-1
d_call: -
cdr3_aa: CASSFYHEQFF
cdr3_nt: TGTGCCAGCAGCTTTTATCATGAGCAGTTCTTC

clone_size: -
v_call: TRBV7-2
j_call: TRBJ2-3
d_call: TRBD2
cdr3_aa: CASSLGETSGGPDTQYF
cdr3_nt: TGTGCCAGCAGCTTGGGAGAGACTAGCGGGGGCCCAGATACGCAGTATTTT

clone_size: few
v_call: TRBV7-2
j_call: TRBJ2-1
d_call: -
cdr3_aa: CASSLGTAFYNEQFF
cdr3_nt: TGTGCCAGCAGCCTGGGGACGGCCTTCTACAATGAGCAGTTCTTC

clone_size: -
v_call: TRBV27
j_call: TRBJ1-4
d_call: TRBD1
cdr3_aa: CASSLPGQGEEKLFF
cdr3_nt: TGTGCCAGCAGCCTCCCGGGACAGGGTGAAGAAAAACTGTTTTTT

clone_size: -
v_call: TRBV12-3/TRBV12-4
j_call: TRBJ1-4
d_call: -
cdr3_aa: CASSLYLQGEEKLFF
cdr3_nt: TGTGCCAGCAGTTTATATTTACAGGGTGAAGAAAAACTGTTTTTT

clone_size: -
v_call: TRBV4-2
j_call: TRBJ2-1
d_call: -
cdr3_aa: CASSQEIYNEQFF
cdr3_nt: TGTGCCAGCAGCCAAGAGATTTACAATGAGCAGTTCTTC

clone_size: once
v_call: TRBV11-1
j_call: TRBJ2-5
d_call: -
cdr3_aa: CASSLSVAVGQETQYF
cdr3_nt: TGTGCCAGCAGCTTATCTGTTGCAGTTGGGCAAGAGACCCAGTACTTC

clone_size: few
v_call: TRBV18
j_call: TRBJ2-5
d_call: TRBD1
cdr3_aa: CASSSGQEETQYF
cdr3_nt: TGTGCCAGCTCATCAGGACAGGAAGAGACCCAGTACTTC

clone_size: few
v_call: TRBV29-1
j_call: TRBJ2-1
d_call: TRBD1
cdr3_aa: CSVDGYRGHREQFF
cdr3_nt: TGCAGCGTTGATGGGTACAGGGGGCATCGTGAGCAGTTCTTC

clone_size: -
v_call: TRBV7-9
j_call: TRBJ1-4
d_call: TRBD1
cdr3_aa: CASSSRGQGRGEKLFF
cdr3_nt: TGTGCCAGCAGCTCCCGAGGACAGGGGAGAGGAGAAAAACTGTTTTTT

clone_size: -
v_call: TRBV7-2
j_call: TRBJ2-1
d_call: -
cdr3_aa: CASSLTGRAYNEQFF
cdr3_nt: TGTGCCAGCAGCTTAACGGGACGGGCCTACAATGAGCAGTTCTTC

clone_size: -
v_call: TRBV20-1
j_call: TRBJ1-1
d_call: -
cdr3_aa: CSARDWDRYTEAFF
cdr3_nt: TGCAGTGCTAGAGATTGGGACCGATACACTGAAGCTTTCTTT

clone_size: many
v_call: TRBV2
j_call: TRBJ2-5
d_call: -
cdr3_aa: CASRLEETQYF
cdr3_nt: TGTGCCAGCAGGTTAGAGGAGACCCAGTACTTC

clone_size: -
v_call: TRBV7-9
j_call: TRBJ2-3
d_call: -
cdr3_aa: CASSPSASDTQYF
cdr3_nt: TGTGCCAGCAGCCCCTCAGCTTCAGATACGCAGTATTTT

clone_size: few
v_call: TRBV5-1
j_call: TRBJ1-3
d_call: -
cdr3_aa: CASSWTGGEGNTIYF
cdr3_nt: TGCGCCAGCAGTTGGACGGGGGGCGAAGGAAACACCATATATTTT

clone_size: few
v_call: TRBV2
j_call: TRBJ1-2
d_call: -
cdr3_aa: CASSPEYGYTF
cdr3_nt: TGTGCCAGCAGTCCCGAATATGGCTACACCTTC

clone_size: -
v_call: TRBV23-1
j_call: TRBJ2-5
d_call: -
cdr3_aa: CASSQSVGLQETQYF
cdr3_nt: TGCGCCAGCAGTCAATCGGTCGGCCTCCAAGAGACCCAGTACTTC

clone_size: -
v_call: TRBV3-1
j_call: TRBJ1-6
d_call: TRBD1
cdr3_aa: CASSQGTGHNSPLHF
cdr3_nt: TGTGCCAGCAGCCAGGGGACAGGGCACAATTCACCCCTCCACTTT

clone_size: -
v_call: TRBV7-9
j_call: TRBJ1-3
d_call: -
cdr3_aa: CASSLSEGFGNTIYF
cdr3_nt: TGTGCCAGCAGCTTATCAGAAGGCTTTGGAAACACCATATATTTT

clone_size: few
v_call: TRBV20-1
j_call: TRBJ1-2
d_call: -
cdr3_aa: CSAREGVNGGYTF
cdr3_nt: TGCAGTGCTAGAGAAGGGGTGAATGGAGGCTACACCTTC

clone_size: -
v_call: TRBV5-4
j_call: TRBJ2-3
d_call: TRBD2
cdr3_aa: CASSFFGGGDTQYF
cdr3_nt: TGTGCCAGCTCTTTCTTCGGGGGGGGAGATACGCAGTATTTT

clone_size: -
v_call: TRBV5-4
j_call: TRBJ2-3
d_call: TRBD1
cdr3_aa: CASSDGTGVLDTQYF
cdr3_nt: TGTGCCAGCAGCGACGGGACAGGGGTCTTAGATACGCAGTATTTT

clone_size: few
v_call: TRBV5-1
j_call: TRBJ2-4
d_call: TRBD1
cdr3_aa: CASSLGTGGIIQYF
cdr3_nt: TGCGCCAGCAGCTTGGGGACAGGGGGGATCATTCAGTACTTC

clone_size: -
v_call: TRBV28
j_call: TRBJ2-5
d_call: TRBD2
cdr3_aa: CASTPGGQETQYF
cdr3_nt: TGTGCCAGCACCCCGGGGGGGCAAGAGACCCAGTACTTC

clone_size: -
v_call: TRBV14
j_call: TRBJ1-2
d_call: -
cdr3_aa: CASSQEEDAGNTF
cdr3_nt: TGTGCCAGCAGCCAAGAGGAAGACGCGGGGAACACCTTC

clone_size: few
v_call: TRBV28
j_call: TRBJ1-1
d_call: TRBD1
cdr3_aa: CASSTRTGTSEAFF
cdr3_nt: TGTGCCAGCAGCACGAGGACAGGGACCTCCGAAGCTTTCTTT

clone_size: -
v_call: TRBV7-2
j_call: TRBJ2-3
d_call: -
cdr3_aa: CASSTDIPTQYF
cdr3_nt: TGTGCCAGCAGCACGGACATACCTACGCAGTATTTT

clone_size: -
v_call: TRBV20-1
j_call: TRBJ2-7
d_call: TRBD2
cdr3_aa: CSAISSGPHEQYF
cdr3_nt: TGCAGTGCTATATCTAGCGGCCCCCACGAGCAGTACTTC

clone_size: -
v_call: TRBV18
j_call: TRBJ1-1
d_call: TRBD1
cdr3_aa: CASSPSPGQDEAFF
cdr3_nt: TGTGCCAGCTCGCCCTCTCCGGGACAGGATGAAGCTTTCTTT

clone_size: few
v_call: TRBV7-9
j_call: TRBJ1-5
d_call: -
cdr3_aa: CASSYQGYQPQHF
cdr3_nt: TGTGCCAGCAGCTATCAGGGATATCAGCCCCAGCATTTT

clone_size: -
v_call: TRBV14
j_call: TRBJ2-7
d_call: TRBD2
cdr3_aa: CASSRNSGAPYEQYF
cdr3_nt: TGTGCCAGCAGCCGCAATAGCGGGGCCCCCTACGAGCAGTACTTC

clone_size: -
v_call: TRBV12-3/TRBV12-4
j_call: TRBJ2-1
d_call: TRBD2
cdr3_aa: CASRLLAGSYNEQFF
cdr3_nt: TGTGCCAGCAGGCTACTAGCGGGGTCCTACAATGAGCAGTTCTTC

clone_size: -
v_call: TRBV10-3
j_call: TRBJ2-7
d_call: -
cdr3_aa: CALRTEFTYEQYF
cdr3_nt: TGTGCCCTCCGGACAGAGTTTACTTACGAGCAGTACTTC

clone_size: few
v_call: TRBV7-9
j_call: TRBJ2-3
d_call: -
cdr3_aa: CASSPNAASGQSTDTQYF
cdr3_nt: TGTGCCAGCAGCCCCAACGCAGCGTCGGGACAAAGCACAGATACGCAGTATTTT

clone_size: -
v_call: TRBV20-1
j_call: TRBJ2-3
d_call: TRBD2
cdr3_aa: CSARLSGGRGTQYF
cdr3_nt: TGCAGTGCTAGGCTCAGCGGGGGGCGGGGTACGCAGTATTTT

clone_size: -
v_call: TRBV6-5
j_call: TRBJ1-4
d_call: TRBD1
cdr3_aa: CASRTGQGLKLFF
cdr3_nt: TGTGCCAGCAGAACGGGACAGGGATTAAAACTGTTTTTT

clone_size: few
v_call: TRBV4-1
j_call: TRBJ2-1
d_call: TRBD2
cdr3_aa: CASSQVKRGSSYNEQFF
cdr3_nt: TGCGCCAGCAGCCAAGTTAAGCGGGGGAGCTCCTACAATGAGCAGTTCTTC

clone_size: few
v_call: TRBV18
j_call: TRBJ1-1
d_call: -
cdr3_aa: CASSRLSRGFLNTEAFF
cdr3_nt: TGTGCCAGCTCACGACTATCACGGGGTTTTTTGAACACTGAAGCTTTCTTT

clone_size: -
v_call: TRBV4-3
j_call: TRBJ1-2
d_call: -
cdr3_aa: CASSQDPQEAGTYGYTF
cdr3_nt: TGCGCCAGCAGCCAAGACCCCCAGGAGGCCGGAACCTATGGCTACACCTTC

clone_size: many
v_call: TRBV7-2
j_call: TRBJ1-6
d_call: -
cdr3_aa: CASSLEGIGSPLHF
cdr3_nt: TGTGCCAGCAGCTTAGAAGGGATCGGTTCACCCCTCCACTTT

clone_size: -
v_call: TRBV5-5
j_call: TRBJ2-2
d_call: -
cdr3_aa: CASRLMGGADTGELFF
cdr3_nt: TGTGCCAGCAGACTCATGGGGGGGGCGGACACCGGGGAGCTGTTTTTT

clone_size: -
v_call: TRBV5-1
j_call: TRBJ2-3
d_call: TRBD2
cdr3_aa: CASSKGLADTDTQYF
cdr3_nt: TGCGCCAGCAGCAAAGGACTAGCGGACACAGATACGCAGTATTTT